This TCR beta chain was captured by sequencing in a study of metastatic and nonmetastatic thyroid tumors. Whole-study context: Across peripheral blood and tumor or nodule tissue samples taken from malignant and benign thyroid patients, the repertoires were compared with one another. Study observations and caveats: Malignant thyroid tumors reportedly had TCR beta diversity that was significantly higher than in benign nodules, in blood and tumor.

Notes on this clone: As yet, its antigen is unknown.

Germline V lookup: CDR1 MDHEN, CDR2 SYDVKM. Trimming took 5 bases from V and 3 from J; bases not matched to a gene: 10. This CDR3 has 16 residues. Per the authors' pipeline: Built for papillary thyroid cancer, a distant-metastasis classifier drew on CDR3 differences across clinicopathological groups. With MiXCR, TCRdb called clones anew from the PCR reads. The V and J calls and clone size are TCRdb's, not the authors'. The table lists about 13,000 clones, around a quarter of them singletons, with about 60% in the top ten. Thyroid surgery had not been preceded by any treatment in any patient. The rearrangement links TRBV28 to TRBJ2-7, with 10 bases matching TRBD2. This TCR was recovered from a male donor with papillary thyroid cancer or a benign thyroid nodule (not recorded which). Some clones in this sample may be carry-over from other donors' samples. The sequenced material came from blood. The CDR3 loop is CASSPGLAALHYEQYF. CDR3 sequence (DNA): TGTGCCAGCAGTCCAGGACTAGCGGCCCTTCACTACGAGCAGTACTTC.